This entry describes one T cell receptor beta chain. V was trimmed by 7 bases and J by 1 base, leaving 10 bases between them. This CDR3 region has 13 residues. The germline V gene encodes CDR1 SGHRS and CDR2 YFSETQ. These data originate in a study of blood T cell repertoires in COVID-19. Assay: immunoSEQ multiplex PCR; the TCRdb copy retains only in-frame clones and omits some. The table includes some 250,000 clones, approximately 86% detected once. Sequencing used PBMCs or T cells enriched from blood (not recorded which). The clonotype originates from a woman aged 40 to 55 with acute COVID-19. J is TRBJ2-3 and V is TRBV5-1; D may be TRBD2 (5 bases). The DNA for the CDR3 is TGCGCCAGCGCGAGCGGAGGCACAGATACGCAGTATTTT. This codes for CASASGGTDTQYF.